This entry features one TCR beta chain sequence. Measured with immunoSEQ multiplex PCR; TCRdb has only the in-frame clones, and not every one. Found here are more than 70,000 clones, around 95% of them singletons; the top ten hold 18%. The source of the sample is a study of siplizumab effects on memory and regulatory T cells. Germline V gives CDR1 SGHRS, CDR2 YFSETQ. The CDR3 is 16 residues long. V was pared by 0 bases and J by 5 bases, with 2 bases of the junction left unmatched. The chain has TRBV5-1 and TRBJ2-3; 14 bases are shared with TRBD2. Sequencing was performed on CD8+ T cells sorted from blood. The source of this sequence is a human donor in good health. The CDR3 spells CASSLDGLAGGDTQYF. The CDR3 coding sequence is TGCGCCAGCAGCTTGGATGGACTAGCGGGAGGAGATACGCAGTATTTT.